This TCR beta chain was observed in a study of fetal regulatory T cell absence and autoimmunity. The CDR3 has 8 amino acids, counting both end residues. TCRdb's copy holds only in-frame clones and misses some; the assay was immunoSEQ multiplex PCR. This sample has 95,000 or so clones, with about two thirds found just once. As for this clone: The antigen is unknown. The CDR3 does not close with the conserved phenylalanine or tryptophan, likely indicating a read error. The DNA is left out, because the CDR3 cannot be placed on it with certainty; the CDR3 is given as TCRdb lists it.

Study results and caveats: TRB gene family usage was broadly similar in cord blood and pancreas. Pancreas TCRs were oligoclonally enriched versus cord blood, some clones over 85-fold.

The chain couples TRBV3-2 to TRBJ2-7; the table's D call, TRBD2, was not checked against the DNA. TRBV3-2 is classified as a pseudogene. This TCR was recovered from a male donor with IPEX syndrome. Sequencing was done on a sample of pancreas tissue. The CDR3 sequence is CASSQIPS.